This section outlines one TCR beta chain sequence together with its context. Its target is unknown. The data were obtained in a study of CD4 T cells in relation to SARS-CoV-2 and coronaviruses. Study as a whole: TCR beta CDR3s were sequenced after approximately ten-day antigen culture of PBMCs.

Trimming at V came to 5 bases and at J to 8 bases, leaving 10 bases not matched to a gene. The germline CDR1 and CDR2 sequences are LNHDA and SQIVND (reference sequence). CDR3 length: 14 residues. Assay: immunoSEQ multiplex PCR; the TCRdb copy retains only in-frame clones and omits some. This sample has 25,000 or so clones, with over 60% found just once. Unexposed donor CD4+ T cells date from about 2010-2018, before the COVID-19 pandemic. CD4+ T cells were isolated from the cells after around 11 days of culture. General study results and limits: About 65% of donors had memory CD4+ clonotypes crossrecognizing SARS-CoV-2 and common cold coronavirus spike.

This TCR was sampled from a human donor in good health. Sequenced input: CD4+ T cells from PBMCs, cultured in vitro. The chain employs TRBV19 and TRBJ1-2; 8 bases agree with TRBD1. The CDR3 spells CASSVSDRVGGYTF. Here the CDR3 DNA reads TGTGCCAGTAGTGTATCGGACAGGGTGGGCGGCTACACCTTC.